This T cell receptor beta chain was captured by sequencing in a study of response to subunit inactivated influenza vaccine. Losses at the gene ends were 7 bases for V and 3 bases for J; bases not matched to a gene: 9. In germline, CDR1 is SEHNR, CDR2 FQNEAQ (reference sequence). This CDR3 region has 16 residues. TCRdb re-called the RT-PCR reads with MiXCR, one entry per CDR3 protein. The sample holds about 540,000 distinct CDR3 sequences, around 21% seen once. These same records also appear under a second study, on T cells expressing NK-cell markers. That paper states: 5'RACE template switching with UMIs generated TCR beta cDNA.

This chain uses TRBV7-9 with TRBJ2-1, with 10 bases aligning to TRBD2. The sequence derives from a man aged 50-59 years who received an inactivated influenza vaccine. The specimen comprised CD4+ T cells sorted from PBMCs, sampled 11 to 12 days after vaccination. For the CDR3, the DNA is TGTGCCAGCATGGTAGCGGGGGGCCGACGCTACAATGAGCAGTTCTTC. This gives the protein CASMVAGGRRYNEQFF.